Shown below are 20 T cell receptor beta chains from a single sample sequenced in a study of blood T cells in healthy people across ages. A J-beta primer mix and a sample-barcoded 5' primer were used in a second PCR of about 6 to 12 cycles. TCRdb itself ran the 5' RACE reads through MiXCR, one entry per CDR3 protein. The table includes some 890,000 distinct CDR3 sequences, approximately 32% detected once. These data were likewise used in another study, on T cells of mothers and their children.

The sample comprised blood. The receptor set was obtained from a middle-aged woman in good health.

The chain is built from TRBV2 and TRBJ1-6; D is ambiguous. This CDR3 region has 13 residues. Germline V gene data show CDR1 as SNHLY and CDR2 as FYNNEI. V was shortened by 8 bases and J by 0 bases, with 5 bases between the two germline ends. DNA of the CDR3: TGTGCCAGCTCCCCCTCCTATAATTCACCCCTCCACTTT. Translating it yields CASSPSYNSPLHF.

As regards this clonotype: A clone one base away is much larger, so this may be a read error. The gene calls are TRBV20-1 and TRBJ1-2; D gene ambiguous. The CDR3 totals 15 residues. Trimming removed 0 bases at V and 2 bases at J, with 13 bases between. Per the germline V gene, CDR1 is DFQATT and CDR2 is SNEGSKA (reference sequence). CDR3 DNA: TGCAGTGCTAGAGAAAGCGGGCGAGCCAACTATGGCTACACCTTC. Its translation: CSARESGRANYGYTF.

This clonotype was seen a few times. The rearrangement links TRBV28 to TRBJ2-3; 9 bases agree with TRBD2. With 8 bases clipped from V and 2 bases from J, the junction kept 11 bases outside the gene matches. Germline assignment: CDR1 MDHEN and CDR2 SYDVKM. The CDR3 contains 16 residues. CDR3 bases: TGTGCCAGCTGGATGAGGAGCGGGGGGTCCACAGATACGCAGTATTTT. This sequence encodes CASWMRSGGSTDTQYF. The whole variable domain, filled in from reference TRBV28 and TRBJ2-3, reads DVKVTQSSRYLVKRTGEKVFLECVQDMDHENMFWYRQDPGLGLRLIYFSYDVKMKEKGDIPEGYSVSREKKERFSLILESASTNQTSMYLCASWMRSGGSTDTQYFGPGTRLTVL.

The rearrangement joins TRBV11-2 to TRBJ2-7; D is ambiguous. Germline assignment: CDR1 SGHAT and CDR2 FQNNGV. V lost 3 bases and J 6 bases, leaving 12 bases between the germline ends. CDR3 length: 13 amino acids. CDR3 residues: CASSFLREGEQYF. In nucleotides, the CDR3 is TGTGCCAGCAGCTTTCTAAGGGAAGGCGAGCAGTACTTC.

A few counts support this clonotype. This rearrangement joins TRBV28 to TRBJ2-7; 8 positions agree with TRBD1. The length of the CDR3 is 15 residues. Unmatched junction bases numbered 12, after V lost 6 bases and J lost 5 bases. CDR1 is MDHEN, CDR2 SYDVKM, per germline. The CDR3 here is CASSNTGTGSNEQYF. The CDR3 DNA reads as TGTGCCAGCAGCAACACCGGGACAGGTTCCAACGAGCAGTACTTC.

This clonotype was found many times. The chain employs TRBV7-9 and TRBJ1-4, with 7 bases lining up with TRBD1. Unmatched junction bases numbered 11, after V lost 4 bases and J lost 6 bases. The germline V gene encodes CDR1 SEHNR and CDR2 FQNEAQ (reference sequence). The CDR3 sequence is 16 residues long. The CDR3 DNA reads TGTGCCAGCAGCTCCTACGTTAACAGGGGCGATGAAAAACTGTTTTTT. Its protein product is CASSSYVNRGDEKLFF.

V gene TRBV5-1 combines with J gene TRBJ1-1; 8 bases agree with TRBD1. CDR1 and CDR2 from the germline V gene are SGHRS and YFSETQ. V dropped 3 bases and J dropped 5; count of bases not matched to a gene: 9. The CDR3 has 15 amino acids. In nucleotides, the CDR3 is TGCGCCAGCAGCTCTAATACAGACAGGGGTACTGAAGCTTTCTTT. Translated, it gives CASSSNTDRGTEAFF.

About this clonotype: It is likely a read error, because the conserved phenylalanine at the end of the CDR3 is missing. V and J are TRBV27 and TRBJ2-1; 7 nucleotides align to TRBD1. TRBJ2-7 explains the end of the DNA better; the J call may be wrong. The CDR3 length is 13 residues. Per the germline V gene, CDR1 is MNHEY and CDR2 is SMNVEV (reference sequence). CDR3 nucleotide sequence: TGTGCCAGCAGTTTGGGGACAGTTTACGAGCAGTACTTA. Translation: CASSLGTVYEQYL.

This clonotype was found a few times. This chain joins TRBV7-9 and TRBJ2-7; D unclear. The V end was cut by 8 bases, the J end by 4 bases, with 12 bases between. Per the germline V gene, CDR1 is SEHNR and CDR2 is FQNEAQ (reference sequence). This CDR3 is built from 12 residues. Here the CDR3 reads CASAKGLYEQYF. CDR3 nucleotide sequence: TGTGCCAGCGCCAAAGGCCTATACGAGCAGTACTTC.

This clonotype was counted many times. The chain joins TRBV6-4 to TRBJ2-3; D may be TRBD2 (7 bases). CDR3 length equals 15 residues. Per germline, CDR1 MRHNA and CDR2 SNTAGT. V lost 3 bases to trimming and J lost 2 bases, with 12 bases between them. CDR3 loop: CASSEEGGNTDTQYF. DNA of the CDR3: TGTGCCAGCAGTGAAGAGGGGGGGAACACAGATACGCAGTATTTT.

This clonotype was counted only a few times. The chain uses TRBV28 and TRBJ1-2; D is unclear. The V gene's germline CDR1 is MDHEN and CDR2 SYDVKM. The V and J ends lost 3 bases and 4 bases respectively, with 15 bases between them. CDR3 length: 15 residues. CDR3 nucleotides: TGTGCCAGCAGTTTTACCGGGAGTGGAGGCTATGGCTACACCTTC. It yields the protein CASSFTGSGGYGYTF.

This clonotype was detected a few times. The chain has TRBV6-1 and TRBJ1-5, with D unclear. The CDR3 has 15 amino acids. Germline V CDR1 and CDR2: MNHNS, SASEGT. V was shortened by 5 bases and J by 0 bases, with 11 bases between the two germline ends. The DNA for the CDR3 is TGTGCCAGCAGTTCGGGAGTTAATAGCAATCAGCCCCAGCATTTT. Translating it yields CASSSGVNSNQPQHF.

For this clonotype: Given the absence of the conserved phenylalanine or tryptophan at the CDR3 end, a read error is likely. The chain carries TRBV5-1 and TRBJ2-3, with D possibly matching TRBD2 (6 bases). This CDR3 is 16 amino acids long. Germline V gene lookup returns CDR1 SGHRS and CDR2 YFSETQ. The V and J ends lost 3 bases and 4 bases respectively, with 18 bases between them. For the CDR3, the DNA is TGCGCCAGCAGCTCAAATCCACGGGGGAGCCCAGATACGCAGTATTGT. It specifies CASSSNPRGSPDTQYC.

This sequence joins TRBV20-1 and TRBJ2-3; D possibly matches TRBD1 or TRBD2 (6 bases each). Trimming removed 3 bases at V and 5 bases at J, with 12 bases between. Germline V gene data show CDR1 as DFQATT and CDR2 as SNEGSKA (reference sequence). CDR3 size: 13 residues. CDR3 in amino acids: CSASIGGIDTQYF. CDR3 coding DNA: TGCAGTGCTAGTATCGGGGGCATAGATACGCAGTATTTT.

The chain joins TRBV7-2 to TRBJ2-3; 14 positions match TRBD2. Losses at the gene ends were 5 bases for V and 4 bases for J; bases not matched to a gene: 8. Looked up from germline, CDR1 is SGHTA and CDR2 is FQGNSA. The CDR3 has 17 amino acids. CDR3 protein: CASSRRTSGGRADTQYF. CDR3 coding DNA: TGTGCCAGCAGCCGAAGGACTAGCGGGGGGCGGGCAGATACGCAGTATTTT.

This clonotype has only a few counts. This sequence joins TRBV18 and TRBJ2-1; 7 bases agree with TRBD2. V shed 3 bases, J shed 13 bases, and the junction held 9 bases outside the gene matches. The CDR3 totals 13 residues. Germline-derived CDR1 and CDR2 are KGHSH and LQKENI. CDR3 protein: CASSPPTSPLQFF. The CDR3 DNA reads TGTGCCAGCTCACCTCCGACTAGCCCTCTACAGTTCTTC.

This clonotype came up a few times. V and J are TRBV7-9 and TRBJ2-1; 8 bases map to TRBD1. V lost 4 bases to trimming and J lost 5 bases; unmatched junction nucleotides: 10. The CDR3 extends over 16 amino acids. Per the germline V gene, CDR1 is SEHNR and CDR2 is FQNEAQ (reference sequence). The CDR3 DNA follows: TGTGCCAGCAGCTCCGGACAGGGAAGGGCCAACAATGAGCAGTTCTTC. Translating it yields CASSSGQGRANNEQFF.

The V gene is TRBV7-3, the J gene TRBJ2-1; 7 bases fit TRBD1. The V gene end was trimmed by 5 bases and the J gene end by 7 bases; junction bases not matched to a gene: 11. This CDR3 contains 15 residues. In germline, CDR1 is SGHTA, CDR2 FQGTGA. The CDR3 here is CASSPDRYGWNEQFF. The CDR3 coding sequence is TGTGCCAGCAGCCCGGACAGGTACGGTTGGAATGAGCAGTTCTTC.

The chain recombines TRBV6-5 with TRBJ1-2, with a tentative D call TRBD1 (6 bases). The V and J ends lost 2 bases and 5 bases respectively, with 21 bases between them. This CDR3 is 17 amino acids long. The germline V gene encodes CDR1 MNHEY and CDR2 SVGAGI. The CDR3 region has the DNA TGTGCCAGCAGTTACGGGACAACGGGTACTGGGCATTATGGCTACACCTTC. Translation gives CASSYGTTGTGHYGYTF.

The genes are TRBV7-2 and TRBJ2-1; TRBD2 matches 12 bases. V trimming: 5 bases; J trimming: 8 bases; junction bases outside the gene matches: 10. In germline, CDR1 is SGHTA, CDR2 FQGNSA. The CDR3 has 16 residues. CDR3 in DNA: TGTGCCAGCAGCCTCCAGCTAGCGGGGGGGCCCCATGAGCAGTTCTTC. This codes for CASSLQLAGGPHEQFF.